This T cell receptor beta chain was identified during a study of T-cell reconstitution after alpha-beta-depleted transplantation in children listed by TCRdb under 2016. For the study in its entirety: T-cell immune reconstitution after TCRalphabeta/CD19-depleted allogeneic hematopoietic cell transplantation in children was quantitatively tracked in the study by means of TCR repertoire profiling. The investigation overall reported the following: Apparently early alphabetaT-cell count recovery about two months after transplant reportedly relied on only several hundred rapidly expanded clones derived from non-depleted graft cells. In some patients, high TCRbeta diversity at day 60 was attributed to recipient T cells and intrathymic progenitors that had survived conditioning. The frequencies of hyperexpanded clones fell over the following months, and after one year, T-cell counts and TCRbeta diversity were mostly attributed to newly produced T cells.

The protocol used for the library was PCR. Instrument used: Illumina HiSeq 2500. TCR libraries were prepared with molecular barcoding, using unique molecular identifiers to normalize TCRbeta repertoire quantification. TCRdb reprocessing: public reads trimmed at Q25 with fastp, clones called with MiXCR, in-frame beta chains kept. Each entry is one CDR3 protein sequence, shown with its most common DNA and genes. Counted in this sample were 540,000 or so distinct CDR3 sequences; around 23% of them appeared once. The top ten clones comprise around 14% of the sample. The CDR3 covers 14 residues, taking in both the cysteine and the phenylalanine. Only CDR3 DNA is held: 42 bases, read in frame from base 1. According to the germline V gene, CDR1 reads MNHEY and CDR2 reads SVGAGI. V lost 2 bases and J lost 5 bases; the stretch between them is 9 bases long. On this clonotype itself: Its antigen has not been determined. Base quality data are lacking; no much larger clone is found one base away.

In the paper's terms, the treatment or condition label means: allogeneic hematopoietic cell transplantation with graft depleted of TCRalphabeta T cells and CD19 B cells. TCRalphabeta/CD19-depleted allogeneic hematopoietic cell grafts were given to the transplant recipients, all of whom were children. The chain joins TRBV6-5 to TRBJ1-4; no D gene call is confident. The TCR was taken from a boy younger than two who had a stem cell transplant for acute myeloid leukemia, so the T cells may come from the graft donor. The material sequenced was PBMCs, mostly from graft donor cells, taken 360 days after TCRalphabeta/CD19-depleted stem cell transplant. The bases read TGTGCCAGCAGTTACGGGCAGATAAATGAAAAACTGTTTTTT. It encodes CASSYGQINEKLFF.